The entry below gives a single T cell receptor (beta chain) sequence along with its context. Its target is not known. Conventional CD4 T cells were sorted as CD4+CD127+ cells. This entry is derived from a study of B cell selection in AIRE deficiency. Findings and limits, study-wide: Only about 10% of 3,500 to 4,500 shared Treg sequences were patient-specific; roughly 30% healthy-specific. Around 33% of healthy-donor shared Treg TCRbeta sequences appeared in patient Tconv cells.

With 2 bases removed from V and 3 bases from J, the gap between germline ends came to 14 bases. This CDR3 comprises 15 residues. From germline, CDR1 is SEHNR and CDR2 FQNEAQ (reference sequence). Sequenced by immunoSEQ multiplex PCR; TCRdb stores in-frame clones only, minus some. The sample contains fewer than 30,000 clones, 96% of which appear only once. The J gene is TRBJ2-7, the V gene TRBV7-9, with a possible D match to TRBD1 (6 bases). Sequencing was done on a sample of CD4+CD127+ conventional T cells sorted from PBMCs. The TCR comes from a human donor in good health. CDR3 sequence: CASSLTGSPGYEQYF. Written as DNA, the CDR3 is TGTGCCAGCAGCTTAACAGGGTCCCCCGGCTACGAGCAGTACTTC.